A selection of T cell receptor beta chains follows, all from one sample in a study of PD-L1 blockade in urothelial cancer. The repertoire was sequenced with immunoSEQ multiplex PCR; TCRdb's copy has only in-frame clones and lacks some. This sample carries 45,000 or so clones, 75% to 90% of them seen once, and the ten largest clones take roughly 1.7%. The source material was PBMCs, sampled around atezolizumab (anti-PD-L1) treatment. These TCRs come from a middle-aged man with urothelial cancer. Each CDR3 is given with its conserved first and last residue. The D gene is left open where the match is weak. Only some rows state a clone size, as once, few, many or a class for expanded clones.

CASSLTGENTEAFF TGCGCCAGCAGCTTGACAGGAGAAAACACTGAAGCTTTCTTT TRBV5-1 . TRBJ1-1 .
CASTPGRRGINEKLFF TGCGCCAGCACCCCAGGTCGCCGGGGTATTAATGAAAAACTGTTTTTT TRBV23-1 . TRBJ1-4 .
CASSEPAGPYQPQHF TGTGCCAGCAGTGAACCGGCGGGTCCCTATCAGCCCCAGCATTTT TRBV2 . TRBJ1-5 .
CAIEDRTSYEQYF TGTGCCATCGAGGACAGGACATCCTACGAGCAGTACTTC TRBV5-4 . TRBJ2-7 TRBD1
CASSSTRGLTYGYTF TGTGCCAGCAGCTCAACTAGGGGGTTAACCTATGGCTACACCTTC TRBV7-9 . TRBJ1-2 .
CSGGGGGSQEETQYF TGCAGCGGCGGCGGGGGGGGCAGTCAAGAAGAGACCCAGTACTTC TRBV29-1 . TRBJ2-5 TRBD2
CASSLDSQGMNTEAFF TGTGCCAGCAGCTTAGACAGCCAGGGAATGAACACTGAAGCTTTCTTT TRBV7-6 . TRBJ1-1 .
CASSLTRDRALRRNQPQHF TGTGCCAGCAGTCTAACCCGGGACAGGGCTCTCCGACGCAATCAGCCCCAGCATTTT TRBV28 . TRBJ1-5 TRBD1
CASSLLIGRAYGVSETQYF TGTGCCAGCAGCTTATTAATCGGGAGGGCCTACGGAGTGTCAGAGACCCAGTACTTC TRBV7-8 . TRBJ2-5 TRBD2
CASSPIRYNEQFF TGTGCCAGCAGCCCGATCAGATACAATGAGCAGTTCTTC TRBV7-8 . TRBJ2-1 .
CASSQGTSGKNNEQFF TGTGCCAGCAGCCAAGGGACTAGCGGGAAAAACAATGAGCAGTTCTTC TRBV4-2 . TRBJ2-1 TRBD2
CASSQTSGGALETQYF TGCGCCAGCAGCCAAACTAGCGGGGGGGCCTTGGAGACCCAGTACTTC TRBV4-1 . TRBJ2-5 TRBD2
CASSYKPSGGGDTQYF TGTGCCAGCAGTTATAAGCCTTCCGGAGGTGGAGATACGCAGTATTTT TRBV6-5 . TRBJ2-3 .
CASRGGQASNQPQHF TGTGCCAGCAGAGGGGGACAGGCCAGCAATCAGCCCCAGCATTTT TRBV2 . TRBJ1-5 TRBD1
CASSLVGGNEKLFF TGTGCCAGCAGCTTAGTAGGGGGTAATGAAAAACTGTTTTTT TRBV7-8 . TRBJ1-4 .
CASSFPRPGQNTGELFF TGTGCCAGCAGTTTCCCACGTCCGGGACAGAACACCGGGGAGCTGTTTTTT TRBV28 . TRBJ2-2 .
CASSPRTAGTVGQYF TGTGCCAGCAGCCCGAGGACAGCCGGGACCGTTGGGCAGTACTTC TRBV7-9 . TRBJ2-7 .
CASSLRSSGSYNEQFF TGCGCCAGCAGCTTGAGATCTAGCGGATCCTACAATGAGCAGTTCTTC TRBV5-1 . TRBJ2-1 TRBD2
CASSEVEVTSHSTDTQYF TGTGCCAGCAGTGAAGTAGAAGTGACTAGCCATAGCACAGATACGCAGTATTTT TRBV2 . TRBJ2-3 TRBD2
CASSLIGRQETQYF TGCGCCAGCAGCTTGATCGGGAGACAAGAGACCCAGTACTTC TRBV5-1 . TRBJ2-5 .
CASSGGGALTGELFF TGCGCCAGCAGCGGGGGGGGAGCCCTCACCGGGGAGCTGTTTTTT TRBV4-1 . TRBJ2-2 TRBD2
CAWRVRGLAVAYEQYF TGTGCCTGGAGGGTACGGGGACTAGCGGTCGCCTACGAGCAGTACTTC TRBV30 . TRBJ2-7 TRBD2
CASSVVAGGSGNTIYF TGTGCCAGCAGCGTAGTGGCAGGGGGCTCTGGAAACACCATATATTTT TRBV9 medium-sized TRBJ1-3 TRBD1
CASSPRWETEAFF TGTGCCAGCTCGCCAAGATGGGAGACTGAAGCTTTCTTT TRBV28 . TRBJ1-1 .
CASSPRPVNTEAFF TGTGCCAGCAGCCCCCGCCCAGTGAACACTGAAGCTTTCTTT TRBV11-2 . TRBJ1-1 .
CASSPFSGAGSYNEQFF TGTGCCAGCTCACCATTCTCAGGGGCAGGGTCCTACAATGAGCAGTTCTTC TRBV18 once TRBJ2-1 .
CASSKGTSGFTDTQYF TGTGCCAGCTCAAAAGGGACTAGCGGTTTCACAGATACGCAGTATTTT TRBV18 . TRBJ2-3 TRBD2
CASSVEKGASEKLFF TGTGCCAGCAGCGTAGAAAAGGGGGCGAGTGAAAAACTGTTTTTT TRBV9 once TRBJ1-4 TRBD1
CAISESTIGGAYNEQFF TGTGCCATCAGTGAGTCGACTATAGGGGGCGCCTACAATGAGCAGTTCTTC TRBV10-3 once TRBJ2-1 TRBD1
CASKTGSSGFQPQHF TGTGCCAGTAAAACAGGGTCCTCCGGATTTCAGCCCCAGCATTTT TRBV28 . TRBJ1-5 .
CASSLDSQGNQPQHF TGTGCCAGCAGCTTAGACAGCCAGGGAAATCAGCCCCAGCATTTT TRBV7-2 . TRBJ1-5 .
CASSESGQGKGTQYF TGTGCCAGCAGTGAAAGTGGGCAGGGAAAGGGTACGCAGTATTTT TRBV2 . TRBJ2-3 .
CAISSAGTGTGEQYF TGTGCCATCAGTTCTGCCGGGACAGGGACTGGTGAGCAGTACTTC TRBV10-3 . TRBJ2-7 TRBD1
CASSTPDMSSGNTIYF TGTGCCAGCAGCACCCCTGACATGAGCTCTGGAAACACCATATATTTT TRBV5-6 . TRBJ1-3 .
CASSDLGRGVKNEQFF TGTGCCAGCAGCGACCTCGGGCGGGGGGTGAAAAATGAGCAGTTCTTC TRBV27 . TRBJ2-1 TRBD2
CASTTVREAHQPQHF TGTGCCAGCACCACCGTCAGGGAGGCCCATCAGCCCCAGCATTTT TRBV25-1 . TRBJ1-5 .
CASSLGMAGGEKLFF TGCGCCAGCAGCTTGGGAATGGCAGGAGGGGAAAAACTGTTTTTT TRBV5-1 . TRBJ1-4 .
CAWSVPRTAPSTDTQYF TGTGCCTGGAGTGTACCCAGGACAGCCCCATCCACAGATACGCAGTATTTT TRBV30 . TRBJ2-3 .
CASSLGTGNQPQHF TGTGCCAGCAGCTTAGGGACAGGGAACCAGCCCCAGCATTTT TRBV7-9 . TRBJ1-5 TRBD1
CASSGLGGANVLTF TGTGCCAGCAGTGGTCTAGGTGGGGCCAACGTCCTGACTTTC TRBV25-1 . TRBJ2-6 .
CASSGQVGTGELFF TGTGCCAGCAGCGGACAGGTCGGAACCGGGGAGCTGTTTTTT TRBV2 . TRBJ2-2 TRBD1
CASSESAGQREKLFF TGTGCCAGCAGTGAAAGTGCGGGACAGCGCGAAAAACTGTTTTTT TRBV2 . TRBJ1-4 TRBD1
CASSLGTGYEQYF TGTGCCAGCTCACTCGGGACAGGCTACGAGCAGTACTTC TRBV18 . TRBJ2-7 TRBD1
CASITDRNTEAFF TGTGCCAGCATTACGGACAGGAACACTGAAGCTTTCTTT TRBV2 once TRBJ1-1 .
CAWRVTQNTEAFF TGTGCCTGGAGGGTTACACAGAACACTGAAGCTTTCTTT TRBV30 . TRBJ1-1 .
CASSQDLRLWTEAFF TGTGCCAGCAGCCAAGATCTGCGACTTTGGACTGAAGCTTTCTTT TRBV14 . TRBJ1-1 .
CASSHRGEPDTQYF TGTGCCAGCAGCCATCGGGGGGAACCAGATACGCAGTATTTT TRBV9 . TRBJ2-3 TRBD2
CASSSTGGSFNEQFF TGCGCCAGCAGCAGTACAGGGGGCTCCTTCAATGAGCAGTTCTTC TRBV5-1 . TRBJ2-1 TRBD1
CASSPGDRGLSPLHF TGTGCCAGCAGTCCGGGGGACAGGGGGCTTTCACCCCTCCACTTT TRBV28 few TRBJ1-6 TRBD1
CASSQGLYEQYF TGCGCCAGCAGCCAAGGACTATACGAGCAGTACTTC TRBV5-1 . TRBJ2-7 .
CASSVGTSSYNEQFF TGTGCCAGCAGCGTCGGGACTAGTTCCTACAATGAGCAGTTCTTC TRBV9 . TRBJ2-1 TRBD2
CASSFLTGHLTIYF TGTGCCAGCAGTTTCCTGACAGGACACCTCACCATATATTTT TRBV28 . TRBJ1-3 .
CASSLGSGSGTGELFF TGTGCCAGCAGCTTAGGGTCGGGCAGCGGCACCGGGGAGCTGTTTTTT TRBV7-2 . TRBJ2-2 .
CACTGLNTEAFF TGCGCCTGTACAGGGTTGAACACTGAAGCTTTCTTT TRBV10-2 once TRBJ1-1 .
CASSLRGGVQATNEKLFF TGTGCCAGCTCACTCCGCGGCGGGGTTCAAGCAACTAATGAAAAACTGTTTTTT TRBV18 . TRBJ1-4 .
CSVALPGPPDVQYF TGCAGCGTTGCCTTACCGGGTCCCCCGGATGTGCAGTACTTC TRBV29-1 . TRBJ2-7 .
CASSPNTGQFLGGYTF TGCGCCAGCAGCCCGAACACGGGACAGTTCCTCGGAGGCTACACCTTC TRBV4-1 . TRBJ1-2 TRBD1
CASSFSGTQNTEAFF TGTGCCAGCAGCTTCTCCGGGACACAGAACACTGAAGCTTTCTTT TRBV7-3 . TRBJ1-1 .
CASPRDSPGSETQYF TGTGCCAGCCCCCGGGACTCCCCAGGGAGTGAGACCCAGTACTTC TRBV6-4 once TRBJ2-5 .